This T cell receptor beta chain is from a study of blood T cell repertoires in COVID-19. Per the germline V gene, CDR1 is MDHEN and CDR2 is SYDVKM. CDR3 length: 14 amino acids. The ends were cut back, 10 bases at V and 7 bases at J, with 22 bases in the middle. Assay used: immunoSEQ multiplex PCR; TCRdb lists only in-frame clones, some missing. The top ten clones hold roughly 1.1% of a sample with some 400,000 clones, over 65% of them seen once. This chain connects TRBV28 to TRBJ1-2, with D unclear. The sequenced sample consisted of peripheral blood. The clonotype comes from a human donor with acute or convalescent COVID-19. The donor label of this sample is uncertain. CDR3 protein: CATSGSLPHVGYTF. The CDR3 region has the DNA TGTGCCACCTCGGGGAGCCTCCCTCATGTTGGCTACACCTTC.